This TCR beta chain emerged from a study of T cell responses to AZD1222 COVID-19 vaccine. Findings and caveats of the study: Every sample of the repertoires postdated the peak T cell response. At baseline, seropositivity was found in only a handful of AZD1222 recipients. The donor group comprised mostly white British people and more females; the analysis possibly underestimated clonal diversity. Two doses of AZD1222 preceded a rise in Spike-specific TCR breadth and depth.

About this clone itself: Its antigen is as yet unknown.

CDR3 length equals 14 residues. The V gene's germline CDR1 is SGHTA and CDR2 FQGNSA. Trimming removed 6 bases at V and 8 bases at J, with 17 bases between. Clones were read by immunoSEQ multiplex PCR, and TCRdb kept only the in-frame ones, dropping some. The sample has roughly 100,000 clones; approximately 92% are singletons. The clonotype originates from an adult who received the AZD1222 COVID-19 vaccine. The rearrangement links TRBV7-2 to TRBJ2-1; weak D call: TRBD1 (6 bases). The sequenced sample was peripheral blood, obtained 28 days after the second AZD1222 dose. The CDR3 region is CASRYRVGGYEQFF. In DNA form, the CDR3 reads TGTGCCAGCAGATACAGGGTAGGGGGATATGAGCAGTTCTTC.